The 27 T cell receptor beta chains in this list originate from one sample, sequenced in a study of blood T cell repertoires in COVID-19. Repertoires were generated with immunoSEQ multiplex PCR, while TCRdb's copy carries only in-frame clones and drops some. Of about 350,000 clones in the sample, roughly nine tenths are singletons; the top ten hold about 3.9%. The sample consisted of peripheral blood. The source of these receptors is a woman aged 55-69 years with COVID-19, enrolled during active disease.

V gene TRBV4-1 combines with J gene TRBJ1-4, with 7 bases identical to TRBD1. J gave up 0 bases and V 4 bases, and 5 bases lay outside the gene matches. Per the germline V gene, CDR1 is MGHRA and CDR2 is YSYEKL. The CDR3 loop spans 16 amino acids. Here the CDR3 DNA reads TGCGCCAGCAGCCCCCGGGACAGCGCAACTAATGAAAAACTGTTTTTT. Translation: CASSPRDSATNEKLFF.

The chain combines TRBV6-5 with TRBJ2-1, with 9 bases fitting TRBD1. This CDR3 contains 15 residues. Germline values: CDR1 MNHEY, CDR2 SVGAGI. With 0 bases clipped from V and 7 bases from J, the junction kept 4 bases outside the gene matches. DNA for the CDR3: TGTGCCAGCAGTTACTCAGGGACAGGGATGAATGAGCAGTTCTTC. Residues: CASSYSGTGMNEQFF.

This sequence joins TRBV6-4 and TRBJ1-6; D gene uncertain. V gave up 4 bases and J gave up 8 bases, with 12 bases separating them. This CDR3 region has 14 residues. Germline V CDR1 and CDR2: MRHNA, SNTAGT. The CDR3 loop is CASSVGLGDSPLHF. CDR3 bases: TGTGCCAGCAGTGTGGGTCTCGGGGATTCACCCCTCCACTTT.

This chain links TRBV7-9 with TRBJ1-5; D is perhaps TRBD1 (5 bases). V was trimmed by 11 bases and J by 0 bases, leaving 17 bases between them. The CDR3 sequence is 15 residues long. The germline V gene has CDR1 SEHNR and CDR2 FQNEAQ (reference sequence). The CDR3 coding sequence is TGTGCCGTGGCGGTGACAGCTTATAGCAATCAGCCCCAGCATTTT. It translates to CAVAVTAYSNQPQHF.

This CDR3 is CASSFRQERPLSGSPLHF. The CDR3 DNA reads as TGTGCCAGCAGCTTTCGACAGGAGCGACCCTTAAGTGGTTCACCCCTCCACTTT. V usage is TRBV5-6 and J usage is TRBJ1-6; D possibly corresponds to TRBD1 (6 bases). Trimming pared 2 bases from V and 9 bases from J, leaving 24 bases between. Looked up from germline, CDR1 is SGHDT and CDR2 is YYEEEE. The CDR3 runs 18 residues.

This rearrangement joins TRBV20-1 to TRBJ1-2, with D hard to call. Trimming removed 2 bases from V and 7 bases from J, with 8 bases in between. Germline V gives CDR1 DFQATT, CDR2 SNEGSKA (reference sequence). This CDR3 has 11 residues. This chain's CDR3 is CSARLRSGYTF. In DNA, the CDR3 is TGCAGTGCTAGATTAAGGAGTGGCTACACCTTC.

This chain connects TRBV29-1 to TRBJ2-3; D call uncertain. Trimming shortened V by 2 bases and J by 4 bases, and 7 bases separated the two germline ends. CDR1 is SQVTM and CDR2 is ANQGSEA in the germline V gene. The CDR3 totals 12 residues. The CDR3 sequence: CSVETTSDTQYF. CDR3 nucleotides: TGCAGCGTTGAAACTACGTCAGATACGCAGTATTTT.

This clone has only one observation. This chain connects TRBV3-1 (or the pseudogene TRBV3-2) to TRBJ2-1; 7 bases are a match to TRBD2. The CDR3 loop spans 14 amino acids. The trim removed 4 bases at V and 1 base at J, leaving 1 base unmatched. CDR1 LGHDT and CDR2 YNNKEL come from the germline V gene (reference sequence). CDR3 nucleotides: TGTGCCAGCAGCCTTAGCGGGTCCTACAATGAGCAGTTCTTC. This encodes CASSLSGSYNEQFF.

CDR3 bases: TGTGCCAGCAGCTGGGGCGGCGGCAATGAGCAGTTCTTC. It encodes CASSWGGGNEQFF. The chain employs TRBV11-3 and TRBJ2-1; TRBD1 might be the D (5 bases). The CDR3 is 13 amino acids. V lost 4 bases and J 6 bases, leaving 10 bases between the germline ends. CDR1 is SGHNT, CDR2 YENEEA, per germline.

For this clone: The sample contains more than one DNA sequence encoding this CDR3. The V gene is TRBV5-1, the J gene TRBJ2-2; D possibly corresponds to TRBD1 (6 bases). Germline CDR1 and CDR2: SGHRS and YFSETQ. The CDR3 length is 15 residues. Trimming pared 0 bases from V and 2 bases from J, leaving 8 bases between. CDR3 sequence reads: CASSLAGGNTGELFF. The CDR3 nucleotides are TGCGCCAGCAGCTTGGCTGGGGGCAACACCGGGGAGCTGTTTTTT.

The V gene is TRBV28, the J gene TRBJ2-6; no definite D call. V was shortened by 2 bases and J by 0 bases, with 5 bases between the two germline ends. This CDR3 has 15 amino acids. Germline values: CDR1 MDHEN, CDR2 SYDVKM. CDR3 in amino acids: CASSLVNSGANVLTF. DNA of the CDR3: TGTGCCAGCAGTTTAGTCAACTCTGGGGCCAACGTCCTGACTTTC.

The genes are TRBV29-1 and TRBJ2-1; tentatively, D is TRBD2 (5 bases). The germline V gene has CDR1 SQVTM and CDR2 ANQGSEA. The CDR3 length is 14 residues. Deletions cut 0 bases from V and 2 bases from J, with 8 bases between. CDR3 DNA sequence: TGCAGCGTTGAAGAACTAGGCCCCTACAATGAGCAGTTCTTC. Amino acid sequence: CSVEELGPYNEQFF.

The CDR3 region has the DNA TGTGCCAGCAGACAAGGACAGGGCACAGATACGCAGTATTTT. Translating it yields CASRQGQGTDTQYF. The rearrangement uses TRBV5-6 and TRBJ2-3, with TRBD1 matching 7 bases. CDR3 length: 14 amino acids. The germline V gene has CDR1 SGHDT and CDR2 YYEEEE. The V gene end was trimmed by 5 bases and the J gene end by 1 base; junction bases not matched to a gene: 4. Based on the CDR3 plus reference TRBV5-6 and TRBJ2-3, the full variable domain is DAGVTQSPTHLIKTRGQQVTLRCSPKSGHDTVSWYQQALGQGPQFIFQYYEEEERQRGNFPDRFSGHQFPNYSSELNVNALLLGDSALYLCASRQGQGTDTQYFGPGTRLTVL.

The V and J genes are TRBV5-4 and TRBJ2-1, with 8 positions matching TRBD2. V lost 4 bases, J lost 4 bases, and 7 bases stayed unmatched. The CDR3 is 15 amino acids. CDR1 is SGHNT and CDR2 is YYREEE in the germline V gene (reference sequence). CDR3 coding DNA: TGTGCCAGCAGCCCCCCGGGGGGGCGATACAATGAGCAGTTCTTC. It yields the protein CASSPPGGRYNEQFF.

This clone was recorded once. The chain couples TRBV5-1 to TRBJ2-2; TRBD2 aligns across 7 bases. With 1 base clipped from V and 2 bases from J, the junction kept 14 bases outside the gene matches. From germline, CDR1 is SGHRS and CDR2 YFSETQ. The CDR3 length is 19 residues. The CDR3 is CASSLSPRGASGNTGELFF. The CDR3 DNA reads TGCGCCAGCAGCTTGTCGCCCAGAGGGGCTAGCGGAAACACCGGGGAGCTGTTTTTT.

The CDR3 nucleotides are TGTGCCTCCTCCCGGGGAGGGGAGACCCAGTACTTC. Encoded protein: CASSRGGETQYF. The V gene is TRBV30, the J gene TRBJ2-5; 7 bases map to TRBD2. The trim removed 7 bases at V and 5 bases at J, leaving 7 bases unmatched. The CDR3 spans 12 residues. Germline values: CDR1 GTSNPN, CDR2 SVGIG (reference sequence).

This clone was detected only once. The J gene is TRBJ1-4, the V gene TRBV19; possible D gene TRBD1, 5 bases. The CDR3 is 14 amino acids. Looked up from germline, CDR1 is LNHDA and CDR2 is SQIVND (reference sequence). Between the trimmed V and J ends, which lost 6 bases and 5 bases, there was a span of 13 bases. CDR3 DNA: TGTGCCAGTAGGCGGGACGGCAAAAATGAAAAACTGTTTTTT. Protein: CASRRDGKNEKLFF.

This clone was recorded a few times. This chain uses TRBV7-9 with TRBJ1-2; D remains ambiguous. The CDR3 sequence is 14 residues long. Per germline, CDR1 SEHNR and CDR2 FQNEAQ (reference sequence). Trimming cost V 0 bases and J 4 bases, with 9 bases left between them. The DNA of the CDR3 is TGTGCCAGCAGCTTAGCGCTAAGTCGCTATGGCTACACCTTC. This translates into CASSLALSRYGYTF.

The chain is built from TRBV6-1 and TRBJ1-4; D possibly corresponds to TRBD1 (5 bases). Trimming removed 3 bases at V and 7 bases at J, with 12 bases between. CDR1 is MNHNS, CDR2 SASEGT, per germline. CDR3 size: 14 residues. CDR3 bases: TGTGCCAGCAGTGACCCCAGGGTGGGTGAAAAACTGTTTTTT. Translated, it gives CASSDPRVGEKLFF.

V gene TRBV7-3 combines with J gene TRBJ2-1, with a tentative D call TRBD2 (6 bases). The V gene lost 0 bases and the J gene lost 4 bases, with 16 bases spanning the gap. The length of the CDR3 is 17 residues. The V gene's germline CDR1 is SGHTA and CDR2 FQGTGA. The CDR3 region is CASSLTPSVSVYNEQFF. The DNA for the CDR3 is TGTGCCAGCAGCTTAACGCCTAGCGTAAGCGTTTACAATGAGCAGTTCTTC.

The chain has TRBV5-1 and TRBJ1-2; 12 nucleotides line up with TRBD1. Germline V gene lookup returns CDR1 SGHRS and CDR2 YFSETQ. V shed 4 bases and J 4 bases; nucleotides not matched to a gene: 5. CDR3 length: 15 residues. In DNA form, the CDR3 reads TGCGCCAGCAGCGGGGGACAGGGGGCCTTCTATGGCTACACCTTC. Its protein is CASSGGQGAFYGYTF.

This rearrangement joins TRBV5-1 to TRBJ2-7; D is unresolved. Trimming stripped 7 bases from V and 4 bases from J, with 15 bases between. This CDR3 has 13 amino acids. Germline V gene sequence: CDR1 SGHRS, CDR2 YFSETQ. The CDR3 loop is CASFGSSRYEQYF. The CDR3, as DNA: TGCGCCAGCTTCGGGTCCTCGAGGTACGAGCAGTACTTC.

The chain uses TRBV18 and TRBJ1-6; 7 nucleotides agree with TRBD1. After removal of 5 bases from V and 9 bases from J, the junction contained 10 bases not matched to a gene. The CDR3 covers 15 residues. Germline V lookup: CDR1 KGHSH, CDR2 LQKENI. The DNA for the CDR3 is TGTGCCAGCTCAACAGGAACAGGGGCGGTTTCACCCCTCCACTTT. Protein sequence: CASSTGTGAVSPLHF.

The gene calls are TRBV6-5 and TRBJ2-2, with TRBD1 matching 9 bases. Per germline, CDR1 MNHEY and CDR2 SVGAGI. V dropped 2 bases and J dropped 1; count of bases not matched to a gene: 2. The CDR3 consists of 16 residues. CDR3 nucleotides: TGTGCCAGCAGTTACGGGACAGGGATGAACACCGGGGAGCTGTTTTTT. It encodes CASSYGTGMNTGELFF.

V usage is TRBV3-1 (or the pseudogene TRBV3-2) and J usage is TRBJ1-1, with D tentatively TRBD1 (6 bases). Trimming stripped 0 bases from V and 1 base from J, with 18 bases between. This CDR3 spans 18 amino acids. Germline loops: CDR1 LGHDT, CDR2 YNNKEL (reference sequence). CDR3 region: CASSQERWGGQSNTEAFF. CDR3 bases: TGTGCCAGCAGCCAAGAAAGGTGGGGCGGACAGTCGAACACTGAAGCTTTCTTT.

The gene calls are TRBV27 and TRBJ1-2; TRBD1 is a possible D gene (5 bases). The CDR3 sequence is 13 residues long. V was cut by 6 bases and J by 8 bases, with 16 bases left in between. The V gene's germline CDR1 is MNHEY and CDR2 SMNVEV (reference sequence). CDR3 sequence: CASSPRRDSGYTF. In DNA form, the CDR3 reads TGTGCCAGCAGCCCCCGGAGGGACTCGGGCTACACCTTC.

This chain connects TRBV5-4 to TRBJ1-4, with D unclear. Germline V gives CDR1 SGHNT, CDR2 YYREEE (reference sequence). V shed 1 base and J shed 7 bases, with 11 bases lying between them. CDR3 length: 14 amino acids. The CDR3 sequence: CASSLWGSGEKLFF. CDR3 nucleotide sequence: TGTGCCAGCAGCTTGTGGGGTAGCGGTGAAAAACTGTTTTTT.